Below are 19 T cell receptor beta chains sequenced from a single sample in a study of CD8 T cells in Susac syndrome (dated by TCRdb to between 2018 and 2021). Preparation of the library involved the immunoSEQ multiplex PCR assay. RNA was extracted using the RNeasy kit, and roughly 0.5 to 1 microgram was reverse transcribed with random hexamers. The raw public reads went through TCRdb reprocessing: fastp at Q25, MiXCR clone calling, in-frame beta chains kept. Here each entry gathers all rows of one CDR3 protein and keeps the most common genes and DNA. The sample has around 160,000 distinct CDR3 sequences on record, roughly 94% of them singletons. 0.075% to 0.095% of the sample is held by the ten biggest clonotypes. Sequencing used CD4+ T cells from PBMCs. These receptors originate from a human donor with multiple sclerosis.

The rearrangement links TRBV7-2 to TRBJ2-5; TRBD2 matches 7 bases. Trimming at V came to 3 bases and at J to 2 bases, leaving 6 bases not matched to a gene. Germline CDR1 reads SGHTA; CDR2 reads FQGNSA. The CDR3 sequence is 15 residues long. CDR3 loop: CASSLGGWVQETQYF. The CDR3, as DNA: TGTGCCAGCAGCTTGGGGGGGTGGGTTCAAGAGACCCAGTACTTC.

The chain combines TRBV5-4 with TRBJ2-7; D is unresolved. Trimming removed 3 bases at V and 1 base at J, with 8 bases between. CDR3 length: 13 residues. Germline CDR1 SGHNT, CDR2 YYREEE (reference sequence). The CDR3 DNA reads TGTGCCAGCAGCTCGCCGGAGTCCTACGAGCAGTACTTC. This codes for CASSSPESYEQYF.

This chain connects TRBV28 to TRBJ2-7; the D gene is possibly TRBD2 (6 bases). The V end lost 5 bases, the J end lost 2 bases, and 10 bases lay between the germline ends. CDR1 MDHEN and CDR2 SYDVKM come from the germline V gene. The CDR3 totals 13 residues. CDR3 sequence (DNA): TGTGCCAGCAGTCCCGGGGGACCCTACGAGCAGTACTTC. It specifies CASSPGGPYEQYF.

V usage is TRBV3-1 and J usage is TRBJ1-1, with D maybe TRBD1 (6 bases). CDR1 is LGHDT, CDR2 YNNKEL, per germline (reference sequence). Trimming cost V 3 bases and J 1 base, with 15 bases left between them. This CDR3 contains 16 residues. For the CDR3, the DNA is TGTGCCAGCAGCCAGGGGGGGTTGGGACAGAACACTGAAGCTTTCTTT. Protein: CASSQGGLGQNTEAFF.

The chain has TRBV20-1 and TRBJ2-1; possible D gene TRBD2, 6 bases. Germline values: CDR1 DFQATT, CDR2 SNEGSKA (reference sequence). The CDR3 consists of 14 residues. Trimming took 0 bases from V and 4 from J, leaving 10 bases between them. The CDR3 is CSARDGSGYNEQFF. The DNA of the CDR3 is TGCAGTGCTAGAGATGGTAGCGGTTACAATGAGCAGTTCTTC.

The chain has TRBV9 and TRBJ1-2; a weak D match, TRBD1 (6 bases). Germline assignment: CDR1 SGDLS and CDR2 YYNGEE. CDR3 length: 14 amino acids. The V and J ends lost 7 bases and 8 bases respectively, with 21 bases between them. CDR3 sequence: CASRSGQTAGGYTF. The CDR3 nucleotides read TGTGCCAGCCGAAGTGGACAGACGGCGGGGGGCTACACCTTC.

The V and J genes are TRBV2 and TRBJ1-4, with TRBD1 matching 8 bases. The germline CDR1 and CDR2 sequences are SNHLY and FYNNEI. With 3 bases clipped from V and 7 bases from J, the junction kept 4 bases outside the gene matches. The length of the CDR3 is 14 residues. The CDR3 loop is CASSDRTGFEKLFF. CDR3 DNA: TGTGCCAGCAGTGATCGGACAGGGTTTGAAAAACTGTTTTTT.

The chain combines TRBV30 with TRBJ2-4; 7 nucleotides line up with TRBD1. Germline trimming cut 3 bases from V and 1 base from J; bases unmatched to any gene: 24. Germline-derived CDR1 and CDR2 are GTSNPN and SVGIG (reference sequence). This CDR3 region has 21 residues. The CDR3 loop is CAWSGQGTQGEFYSAKNIQYF. The CDR3 DNA follows: TGTGCCTGGAGCGGTCAGGGCACGCAGGGGGAGTTTTATTCGGCCAAAAACATTCAGTACTTC.

This chain links TRBV5-1 with TRBJ2-1; D is ambiguous. V was shortened by 0 bases and J by 2 bases, with 12 bases between the two germline ends. Germline CDR1 is SGHRS and CDR2 is YFSETQ. CDR3 length: 16 residues. The CDR3 sequence is CASSLVPAAAYNEQFF. The CDR3 DNA sequence: TGCGCCAGCAGCTTGGTACCGGCGGCGGCCTACAATGAGCAGTTCTTC. The complete variable domain, with remaining parts taken from reference TRBV5-1 and TRBJ2-1, reads KAGVTQTPRYLIKTRGQQVTLSCSPISGHRSVSWYQQTPGQGLQFLFEYFSETQRNKGNFPGRFSGRQFSNSRSEMNVSTLELGDSALYLCASSLVPAAAYNEQFFGPGTRLTVL.

The chain has TRBV6-2 or TRBV6-3 and TRBJ1-5; unclear D gene. Germline V gene lookup returns CDR1 MNHEY and CDR2 SVGEGT. The CDR3 has 13 residues. Trimming left V 6 bases short and J 6 bases short, with 12 bases between. The CDR3 region is CASSSGLGQPQHF. The CDR3 region has the DNA TGTGCCAGCAGCTCCGGGCTAGGTCAGCCCCAGCATTTT.

This chain links TRBV7-9 with TRBJ1-1, with D tentatively TRBD1 (5 bases). V lost 4 bases and J 2 bases, leaving 11 bases between the germline ends. This CDR3 spans 14 amino acids. Germline V CDR1 and CDR2: SEHNR, FQNEAQ (reference sequence). The DNA of the CDR3 is TGTGCCAGCAGCTCTGGCAGGGCTAACACTGAAGCTTTCTTT. Protein product: CASSSGRANTEAFF.

The rearrangement links TRBV13 to TRBJ1-1; D is perhaps TRBD1 (5 bases). Germline assignment: CDR1 PRHDT and CDR2 FYEKMQ (reference sequence). V lost 1 base and J 5 bases, leaving 14 bases between the germline ends. The CDR3 spans 15 residues. This chain's CDR3 is CASSLDRWRGTEAFF. The CDR3 DNA reads as TGTGCCAGCAGCTTAGACCGCTGGCGGGGGACTGAAGCTTTCTTT.

CDR3 residues: CATSRRRTSGRSYNEQFF. The CDR3 DNA is TGTGCCACCAGCAGACGACGGACTAGCGGGAGGTCCTACAATGAGCAGTTCTTC. The genes are TRBV15 and TRBJ2-1; 14 positions agree with TRBD2. In germline, CDR1 is LNHNV, CDR2 YYDKDF (reference sequence). Germline trimming cut 2 bases from V and 1 base from J; bases unmatched to any gene: 4. CDR3 length: 18 residues.

This rearrangement joins TRBV12-3 or TRBV12-4 to TRBJ2-5; 8 nucleotides agree with TRBD2. This CDR3 has 15 residues. V trimming: 5 bases; J trimming: 1 base; junction bases outside the gene matches: 6. The CDR3 is CASSPLTSAQETQYF. The CDR3 nucleotides read TGTGCCAGCAGTCCCCTGACTAGCGCCCAAGAGACCCAGTACTTC.

For this clonotype: One junction end disagrees with the germline gene, perhaps due to a read error. The chain is built from TRBV19 and TRBJ1-1; weak D call: TRBD1 (5 bases). CDR3 length equals 15 residues. Per the germline V gene, CDR1 is LNHDA and CDR2 is SQIVND (reference sequence). The CDR3: CASRIGDRMNTEAFF. CDR3 coding DNA: TGTGCCAGTAGAATAGGAGACAGAATGAACACTGAAGCTTTCTTT. Drawing the rest from reference TRBV19 and TRBJ1-1, the complete variable domain is DGGITQSPKYLFRKEGQNVTLSCEQNLNHDAMYWYRQDPGQGLRLIYYSQIVNDFQKGDIAEGYSVSREKKESFPLTVTSAQKNPTAFYLCASRIGDRMNTEAFFGQGTRLTVV.

This chain uses TRBV14 with TRBJ2-4; weak D call: TRBD1 (5 bases). Germline V gene sequence: CDR1 SGHDN, CDR2 FVKESK. The CDR3 runs to 16 residues. V shed 0 bases and J shed 2 bases, with 11 bases lying between them. DNA of the CDR3: TGTGCCAGCAGCCAAGATCCAAGGGGAACCAAAAACATTCAGTACTTC. Protein product: CASSQDPRGTKNIQYF. Full variable domain (remainder filled in from reference TRBV14 and TRBJ2-4): EAGVTQFPSHSVIEKGQTVTLRCDPISGHDNLYWYRRVMGKEIKFLLHFVKESKQDESGMPNNRFLAERTGGTYSTLKVQPAELEDSGVYFCASSQDPRGTKNIQYFGAGTRLSVL.

CDR3 nucleotides: TGTGCCAGCAGCTTAATCGATAACACTGAAGCTTTCTTT. This translates into CASSLIDNTEAFF. This rearrangement joins TRBV7-2 to TRBJ1-1; D not certain. Looked up from germline, CDR1 is SGHTA and CDR2 is FQGNSA. V shed 2 bases and J shed 2 bases, with 6 bases lying between them. The CDR3 totals 13 residues.

This sequence joins TRBV5-1 and TRBJ2-7, with TRBD2 matching over 9 bases. V gave up 7 bases and J gave up 5 bases; unmatched junction bases: 10. The CDR3 covers 14 residues. The V gene's germline CDR1 is SGHRS and CDR2 YFSETQ. This chain's CDR3 is CASGPSGINHEQYF. The CDR3 DNA sequence: TGCGCCAGCGGCCCTAGCGGGATCAACCACGAGCAGTACTTC.

The J gene is TRBJ1-4, the V gene TRBV12-3 or TRBV12-4; D ambiguous. CDR3 length equals 14 residues. The ends were cut back, 3 bases at V and 3 bases at J, with 8 bases in the middle. The CDR3: CASSFSRSNEKLFF. Written as DNA, the CDR3 is TGTGCCAGCAGTTTCTCCAGGTCTAATGAAAAACTGTTTTTT.